A single sample gave rise to the 4 T cell receptor beta chains below, sequenced in a study of blood T cell repertoires in COVID-19. Profiling relied on immunoSEQ multiplex PCR, and the TCRdb table lists in-frame clones only, not all of them. The table lists some 200,000 clones, about 95% of them singletons. Sequenced sample: peripheral blood. The source is a young man with COVID-19, enrolled during active disease.

The V gene is TRBV4-1, the J gene TRBJ2-1, with 8 positions matching TRBD2. The CDR3 is 16 amino acids. Germline CDR1 MGHRA, CDR2 YSYEKL. The V and J ends lost 1 base and 7 bases, in that order; junction bases with no gene match: 9. As DNA, the CDR3 is TGCGCCAGCAGCCAAGCGGTAGCGGGGCCGCTTAATGAGCAGTTCTTC. Protein product: CASSQAVAGPLNEQFF.

V gene TRBV6-1 combines with J gene TRBJ2-5, with a tentative D call TRBD1 (6 bases). Trimming took off 2 bases at V and 4 bases at J, with 14 bases between the two ends. The CDR3 totals 15 residues. Germline loops: CDR1 MNHNS, CDR2 SASEGT. The CDR3 loop reads CASSENRVGGETQYF. The DNA for the CDR3 is TGTGCCAGCAGTGAAAACAGGGTTGGAGGAGAGACCCAGTACTTC.

In its sample, this clone was seen a few times. The chain recombines TRBV9 with TRBJ2-1, with D possibly matching TRBD1 (6 bases). Germline values: CDR1 SGDLS, CDR2 YYNGEE. This CDR3 is 13 amino acids long. V shed 2 bases and J shed 5 bases, with 8 bases lying between them. CDR3 nucleotides: TGTGCCAGCAGCGTCGGGACACACAATGAGCAGTTCTTC. Translation: CASSVGTHNEQFF.

The CDR3 nucleotides are TGTGCCAGCAGCCGGACTAGCGGGGGGTACAATGAGCAGTTCTTC. This translates into CASSRTSGGYNEQFF. V and J are TRBV3-1 (or the pseudogene TRBV3-2) and TRBJ2-1; the match to TRBD2 covers 14 bases. CDR3 length equals 15 residues. The V and J ends lost 4 bases and 4 bases, in that order; junction bases with no gene match: 0. CDR1 and CDR2 (germline): LGHDT, YNNKEL (reference sequence).